This T cell receptor (beta chain) was found in a study of blood T cell repertoires in COVID-19. Study-level background: Sample material is recorded as cDNA or gDNA derived from T cells, B-cell-depleted T cells, or PBMCs.

The CDR3 has 14 amino acids. Germline assignment: CDR1 SGHNT and CDR2 YYREEE (reference sequence). Trimming at V came to 4 bases and at J to 7 bases, leaving 10 bases not matched to a gene. Original processing methods: Amplified reference gene primers provided the basis for estimating nucleated cell counts. TCRdb keeps only in-frame clones here, not all; method: immunoSEQ multiplex PCR. That table furnishes V, J and clone size, whereas the DNA furnished D and trimming. Of roughly 20,000 clones in the sample, around nine tenths were seen once. The receptor comes from a human donor in a cohort sampled during active COVID-19. The chain combines TRBV5-4 with TRBJ1-2; 7 positions agree with TRBD1. Source material: peripheral blood. CDR3 sequence: CASSREEGASGYTF. The CDR3 DNA is TGTGCCAGCAGCAGGGAGGAGGGGGCTAGTGGCTACACCTTC.